The next 22 T cell receptor beta chains were all read from a single sample in a study of neoadjuvant anti-PD-1 for oral cavity cancer. The protocol was immunoSEQ multiplex PCR, while the TCRdb copy is restricted to in-frame clones and leaves out a portion. Here the sample spans over 25,000 clones, about 80% being singletons. As to time point: after neoadjuvant nivolumab, at surgical resection. This specimen was PBMCs, taken after nivolumab (anti-PD-1) treatment. The receptor source for this set is a person between 40 and 80 years old with oral cavity squamous cell carcinoma.

V usage is TRBV5-1 and J usage is TRBJ2-7; D is unresolved. From germline, CDR1 is SGHRS and CDR2 YFSETQ. The length of the CDR3 is 14 residues. Trimming pared 2 bases from V and 0 bases from J, leaving 9 bases between. This CDR3 reads CASSFMTDSYEQYF. Written as DNA, the CDR3 is TGCGCCAGCAGCTTCATGACTGACTCCTACGAGCAGTACTTC.

V and J are TRBV5-4 and TRBJ2-7, with 7 bases aligning to TRBD1. Germline V gene lookup returns CDR1 SGHNT and CDR2 YYREEE (reference sequence). The CDR3 runs 14 residues. V lost 4 bases and J lost 4; bases outside the gene matches: 8. The CDR3 loop is CASSKPGTVYEQYF. The CDR3 region has the DNA TGTGCCAGCAGCAAACCCGGGACAGTTTACGAGCAGTACTTC.

The chain couples TRBV4-3 to TRBJ2-3; D remains unclear. The CDR3 contains 13 residues. Germline V gene lookup returns CDR1 LGHNA and CDR2 YSLEER. V lost 0 bases and J 7 bases, leaving 8 bases between the germline ends. In nucleotides, the CDR3 is TGCGCCAGCAGCCAAGAGGGCGGACATACGCAGTATTTT. It translates to CASSQEGGHTQYF.

V usage is TRBV2 and J usage is TRBJ2-1; 7 nucleotides line up with TRBD2. The CDR3 is made up of 13 amino acids. From germline, CDR1 is SNHLY and CDR2 FYNNEI. With V trimmed by 8 bases and J by 6 bases, 7 bases remained unmatched. The CDR3 nucleotides are TGTGCCAGCCCTGGGGGGGTGGGCAATGAGCAGTTCTTC. This encodes CASPGGVGNEQFF.

The chain combines TRBV7-8 with TRBJ1-1; no firm D call. Trimming removed 3 bases at V and 11 bases at J, with 10 bases between. Germline CDR1 reads SGHVS; CDR2 reads FQNEAQ. CDR3 length equals 11 residues. The CDR3 reads CASSFGGNAFF. As DNA, the CDR3 is TGTGCCAGCAGCTTTGGAGGGAATGCTTTCTTT. The variable domain in full, completed from reference TRBV7-8 and TRBJ1-1, reads GAGVSQSPRYKVAKRGQDVALRCDPISGHVSLFWYQQALGQGPEFLTYFQNEAQLDKSGLPSDRFFAERPEGSVSTLKIQRTQQEDSAVYLCASSFGGNAFFGQGTRLTVV.

The chain joins TRBV29-1 to TRBJ1-1, with D possibly TRBD1 on 6 matching bases. Germline CDR1 is SQVTM and CDR2 is ANQGSEA. The CDR3 length is 11 residues. V was shortened by 6 bases and J by 8 bases, with 13 bases between the two germline ends. The CDR3 region has the DNA TGCAGCGTCGTCCCAGGGGCAGAAGCTTTCTTT. This sequence encodes CSVVPGAEAFF. The full variable domain, in which reference TRBV29-1 and TRBJ1-1 provide the parts outside the CDR3, is SAVISQKPSRDICQRGTSLTIQCQVDSQVTMMFWYRQQPGQSLTLIATANQGSEATYESGFVIDKFPISRPNLTFSTLTVSNMSPEDSSIYLCSVVPGAEAFFGQGTRLTVV.

The V and J genes are TRBV28 and TRBJ1-2; D gene ambiguous. The V gene lost 8 bases and the J gene lost 4 bases, with 11 bases spanning the gap. Germline assignment: CDR1 MDHEN and CDR2 SYDVKM. CDR3 length equals 12 residues. CDR3 sequence: CASGNKVYGYTF. The CDR3 nucleotides read TGTGCCAGCGGGAACAAAGTCTATGGCTACACCTTC.

The chain carries TRBV7-2 and TRBJ1-5, with TRBD1 matching over 7 bases. The germline gives CDR1 SGHTA, CDR2 FQGNSA. V gave up 0 bases and J gave up 7 bases; unmatched junction bases: 6. The CDR3 loop spans 15 amino acids. DNA of the CDR3: TGTGCCAGCAGCTTAGCATTCACAGGGGACCAGCCCCAGCATTTT. It is translated as CASSLAFTGDQPQHF.

This chain joins TRBV11-2 and TRBJ2-3, with D hard to call. The CDR3 consists of 11 residues. Trimming shortened V by 3 bases and J by 6 bases, and 4 bases separated the two germline ends. Germline lookup yields CDR1 SGHAT and CDR2 FQNNGV. The CDR3 coding sequence is TGTGCCAGCAGCTTTGGGGATACGCAGTATTTT. Translated, it gives CASSFGDTQYF.

This rearrangement joins TRBV7-9 to TRBJ1-2, with D possibly TRBD1 on 5 matching bases. The CDR3 length is 17 residues. V lost 2 bases and J lost 0, with 16 bases in between. Germline V CDR1 and CDR2: SEHNR, FQNEAQ (reference sequence). In DNA, the CDR3 is TGTGCCAGCAGCTTACGGTATCGGGACGGATCTAACTATGGCTACACCTTC. The encoded protein is CASSLRYRDGSNYGYTF.

This clone was detected a few times. The rearrangement joins TRBV30 to TRBJ1-1; D not certain. This CDR3 region has 13 residues. V lost 3 bases and J 0 bases, leaving 8 bases between the germline ends. Germline loops: CDR1 GTSNPN, CDR2 SVGIG (reference sequence). The CDR3 sequence: CAWRGIMNTEAFF. Written as DNA, the CDR3 is TGTGCCTGGAGAGGGATCATGAACACTGAAGCTTTCTTT.

The J gene is TRBJ2-3, the V gene TRBV11-2, with D possibly TRBD1 on 6 matching bases. Trimming pared 5 bases from V and 2 bases from J, leaving 14 bases between. Germline V gene data show CDR1 as SGHAT and CDR2 as FQNNGV. The CDR3 is made up of 15 amino acids. DNA for the CDR3: TGTGCCAGCAGCCTGGGGGCACTGCTCACAGATACGCAGTATTTT. Protein sequence: CASSLGALLTDTQYF.

V is TRBV7-2 and J is TRBJ1-2, with D perhaps matching TRBD1 (6 bases). With 5 bases removed from V and 7 bases from J, the gap between germline ends came to 23 bases. Germline CDR1 reads SGHTA; CDR2 reads FQGNSA. The CDR3 covers 16 residues. The CDR3 sequence is CASSAVNRDLGGGYTF. In DNA, the CDR3 is TGTGCCAGCAGCGCGGTAAACAGGGACCTTGGGGGTGGCTACACCTTC. The entire variable domain, with the rest obtained from reference TRBV7-2 and TRBJ1-2, is as follows: GAGVSQSPSNKVTEKGKDVELRCDPISGHTALYWYRQSLGQGLEFLIYFQGNSAPDKSGLPSDRFSAERTGGSVSTLTIQRTQQEDSAVYLCASSAVNRDLGGGYTFGSGTRLTVV.

The chain links TRBV10-3 to TRBJ2-1; 9 nucleotides agree with TRBD2. This CDR3 is built from 16 residues. The V and J ends lost 4 bases and 4 bases, in that order; junction bases with no gene match: 8. Per germline, CDR1 ENHRY and CDR2 SYGVKD. In DNA form, the CDR3 reads TGTGCCATCAGTGGGGGCGGGACTAGCCGGTACAATGAGCAGTTCTTC. Translating it yields CAISGGGTSRYNEQFF.

The V gene is TRBV19, the J gene TRBJ2-3; D assignment may be TRBD1 or TRBD2 (6 bases each). V lost 3 bases and J 1 base, leaving 11 bases between the germline ends. CDR1 is LNHDA and CDR2 is SQIVND in the germline V gene (reference sequence). There are 15 residues in the CDR3. The CDR3 sequence is CASSILGGGTDTQYF. DNA for the CDR3: TGTGCCAGTAGTATTTTGGGGGGCGGCACAGATACGCAGTATTTT.

In DNA form, the CDR3 reads TGTGCCAGCAGTTTACGGCGGAGCCCACCCCAAGAGACCCAGTACTTC. It yields the protein CASSLRRSPPQETQYF. This chain links TRBV28 with TRBJ2-5; D is uncertain. Between the trimmed V and J ends, which lost 2 bases and 1 base, there was a span of 14 bases. The CDR3 spans 16 residues. The germline V gene has CDR1 MDHEN and CDR2 SYDVKM.

The chain has TRBV6-5 and TRBJ2-7; D not resolved. There are 14 residues in the CDR3. Trimming pared 0 bases from V and 2 bases from J, leaving 8 bases between. CDR1 and CDR2 (germline): MNHEY, SVGAGI. In DNA form, the CDR3 reads TGTGCCAGCAGTTACTCGCGACGGGCCTACGAGCAGTACTTC. This encodes CASSYSRRAYEQYF.

This clone was seen just once. The chain couples TRBV6-1 to TRBJ2-3; D is perhaps TRBD2 (7 bases). V was clipped by 2 bases and J by 2 bases, with 11 bases between them. Per the germline V gene, CDR1 is MNHNS and CDR2 is SASEGT. This CDR3 has 15 residues. The CDR3 coding sequence is TGTGCCAGCAGTGAATTGCGGGGGCTCACAGATACGCAGTATTTT. Its translation is CASSELRGLTDTQYF.

The sample holds a few counts of this clone. This rearrangement joins TRBV7-2 to TRBJ2-7, with 9 nucleotides matching TRBD1. CDR1 and CDR2 from the germline V gene are SGHTA and FQGNSA. V was clipped by 3 bases and J by 4 bases; unmatched bases: 4. The CDR3 extends over 14 amino acids. Here the CDR3 DNA reads TGTGCCAGCAGCTTCGGGACAGGGCGTTACGAGCAGTACTTC. As protein: CASSFGTGRYEQYF.

Here the CDR3 reads CASSGLNLQSRANVLTF. The CDR3 nucleotides are TGTGCCAGCAGTGGATTAAATTTACAAAGTCGGGCCAACGTCCTGACTTTC. The V gene is TRBV6-7, the J gene TRBJ2-6; D is unclear. TRBV6-7 is placed among ORFs of uncertain function. V gave up 5 bases and J gave up 5 bases, with 19 bases separating them. CDR3 size: 17 residues.

The chain uses TRBV11-2 and TRBJ2-5; D is undetermined. Germline assignment: CDR1 SGHAT and CDR2 FQNNGV. The CDR3 runs to 14 residues. Trimming took off 2 bases at V and 5 bases at J, with 12 bases between the two ends. DNA for the CDR3: TGTGCCAGCAGCTTACCCCCGGTGTGGGAGACCCAGTACTTC. It codes for CASSLPPVWETQYF.

The V gene is TRBV2, the J gene TRBJ1-5; 9 positions match TRBD1. The CDR3 is 15 residues long. Trimming at V came to 8 bases and at J to 6 bases, leaving 11 bases not matched to a gene. CDR1 is SNHLY, CDR2 FYNNEI, per germline. DNA of the CDR3: TGTGCCAGCGAAAAGGACAGGGGAGGTAGTCAGCCCCAGCATTTT. It codes for CASEKDRGGSQPQHF.